These 26 T cell receptor beta chains originate from one sample sequenced in a study of cytomegalovirus exposure and HLA in healthy donors. The PCR used 60 Vbeta and 13 Jbeta primers. Profiled with immunoSEQ multiplex PCR; TCRdb holds only in-frame clones, not every one. The repertoire holds more than 60,000 clones, with about four fifths as singletons. The specimen was PBMCs. The origin of the receptors is a young woman in good health and CMV-seronegative.

The chain employs TRBV27 and TRBJ1-1; 7 positions match TRBD1. CDR1 and CDR2 from the germline V gene are MNHEY and SMNVEV (reference sequence). V lost 4 bases and J lost 4; bases outside the gene matches: 6. The CDR3 is made up of 14 amino acids. CDR3 DNA sequence: TGTGCCAGCAGTTCCCCAGGGGGACCCACTGAAGCTTTCTTT. Its protein is CASSSPGGPTEAFF.

The chain links TRBV6-5 to TRBJ1-5; D not resolved. Per the germline V gene, CDR1 is MNHEY and CDR2 is SVGAGI. CDR3 length equals 14 residues. Trimming pared 4 bases from V and 4 bases from J, leaving 11 bases between. The CDR3 DNA reads TGTGCCAGCAGTTTGCTGGCCCAGAATCAGCCCCAGCATTTT. Translating gives CASSLLAQNQPQHF.

This rearrangement joins TRBV4-2 to TRBJ2-1; 10 bases are a match to TRBD2. V trimming: 4 bases; J trimming: 5 bases; junction bases outside the gene matches: 8. The V gene's germline CDR1 is LGHNA and CDR2 YNFKEQ. This CDR3 has 16 amino acids. The CDR3 reads CASSPLSSGGDNEQFF. For the CDR3, the DNA is TGTGCCAGCAGCCCACTCTCTAGCGGGGGAGACAATGAGCAGTTCTTC.

The chain employs TRBV29-1 and TRBJ2-7; 9 bases agree with TRBD1. With 4 bases clipped from V and 3 bases from J, the junction kept 1 base outside the gene matches. The CDR3 loop spans 12 amino acids. Per the germline V gene, CDR1 is SQVTM and CDR2 is ANQGSEA. The CDR3 nucleotides are TGCAGCGTTGCGGACAGGGGCTACGAGCAGTACTTC. Translated: CSVADRGYEQYF.

This clone appeared a few times. This chain joins TRBV7-6 and TRBJ2-5; TRBD2 agrees at 11 bases. J gave up 0 bases and V 5 bases, and 8 bases lay outside the gene matches. The CDR3 runs 17 residues. Germline V CDR1 and CDR2: SGHVS, FNYEAQ. The CDR3 sequence is CASSPGLAEHNQETQYF. DNA of the CDR3: TGTGCCAGCAGCCCGGGACTAGCGGAACACAACCAAGAGACCCAGTACTTC.

The genes are TRBV13 and TRBJ2-7; 10 bases fit TRBD2. Trimming cost V 1 base and J 4 bases; bases outside gene matches: 1. The CDR3 consists of 14 residues. CDR1 and CDR2 (germline): PRHDT, FYEKMQ (reference sequence). The CDR3 region is CASSLELAGYEQYF. CDR3 in DNA: TGTGCCAGCAGCTTAGAACTAGCGGGATACGAGCAGTACTTC.

The rearrangement uses TRBV7-2 and TRBJ2-7; D might be TRBD2 (5 bases). Germline CDR1 SGHTA, CDR2 FQGNSA. V shed 5 bases and J shed 2 bases, with 16 bases lying between them. CDR3 length: 15 residues. The CDR3: CASSPRALDTYEQYF. Written as DNA, the CDR3 is TGTGCCAGCAGCCCGCGGGCACTTGATACCTACGAGCAGTACTTC.

This chain uses TRBV10-1 with TRBJ1-1; a possible D gene is TRBD1 (5 bases). There are 13 residues in the CDR3. The V gene lost 3 bases and the J gene lost 8 bases, with 13 bases spanning the gap. Germline V lookup: CDR1 WNHNN, CDR2 SYGVQD (reference sequence). The CDR3 DNA sequence: TGCGCCAGCAGTGAATCAGGGAAAGGAGAAGCTTTCTTT. Translated, it gives CASSESGKGEAFF.

CDR3 amino acids: CASSNLPHIPYF. The CDR3 DNA follows: TGTGCCAGCAGTAATCTTCCCCACATTCCGTATTTT. The V call is TRBV6-5, the J call TRBJ2-3, with no clear D. V lost 5 bases and J lost 14, with 17 bases in between. This CDR3 is built from 12 residues. CDR1 is MNHEY, CDR2 SVGAGI, per germline.

This chain joins TRBV6-7 and TRBJ2-3; 7 bases align to TRBD2. TRBV6-7 is an ORF, and what it does is uncertain. The CDR3 spans 18 residues. The J segment lost 6 bases and the V segment lost 2 bases, leaving 17 bases of the junction unmatched. The CDR3 DNA follows: TGTGCCAGCAGTTACCCCGTTAGCGGGCGCAACTGGTCGGATACGCAGTATTTT. This translates into CASSYPVSGRNWSDTQYF.

This clone has only one observation. The genes are TRBV29-1 and TRBJ1-6, with a weak D call TRBD1 (6 bases). V lost 5 bases and J lost 8, with 16 bases in between. This CDR3 has 14 residues. The germline V gene encodes CDR1 SQVTM and CDR2 ANQGSEA. CDR3 sequence reads: CSVRQAFPHSPLHF. CDR3 nucleotides: TGCAGCGTTCGACAGGCTTTCCCTCATTCACCCCTCCACTTT.

The rearrangement uses TRBV13 and TRBJ2-5, with D possibly matching TRBD2 (6 bases). CDR3 length: 12 amino acids. V lost 5 bases and J 4 bases, leaving 8 bases between the germline ends. Germline values: CDR1 PRHDT, CDR2 FYEKMQ (reference sequence). DNA for the CDR3: TGTGCCAGCAGCGAGGGAGGAGAGACCCAGTACTTC. This translates into CASSEGGETQYF.

The chain joins TRBV30 to TRBJ2-7; 8 nucleotides agree with TRBD2. The V and J ends lost 5 bases and 7 bases, in that order; junction bases with no gene match: 1. Germline V lookup: CDR1 GTSNPN, CDR2 SVGIG (reference sequence). The CDR3 is 10 amino acids. Written as DNA, the CDR3 is TGTGCCTGGGGGACTAGGGAGCAGTACTTC. The encoded protein is CAWGTREQYF.

This clone was recorded a few times. This chain uses TRBV6-6 with TRBJ2-2, with TRBD2 matching over 8 bases. The CDR3 runs 16 residues. Looked up from germline, CDR1 is MNHNY and CDR2 is SVGAGI (reference sequence). V lost 5 bases to trimming and J lost 2 bases; unmatched junction nucleotides: 7. This CDR3 reads CASSRVAGSNTGELFF. CDR3 in DNA: TGTGCCAGCAGTAGGGTAGCGGGGTCAAACACCGGGGAGCTGTTTTTT.

CDR3 sequence (DNA): TGTGCCAGCAGTGCGACAGTGGGGGGAACCTACGAGCAGTACTTC. Protein product: CASSATVGGTYEQYF. The chain joins TRBV6-1 to TRBJ2-7, with D perhaps TRBD2 (6 bases). V gave up 4 bases and J gave up 2 bases, with 15 bases separating them. This CDR3 spans 15 amino acids. Germline V lookup: CDR1 MNHNS, CDR2 SASEGT.

The chain uses TRBV28 and TRBJ2-7; 13 bases line up with TRBD2. Per germline, CDR1 MDHEN and CDR2 SYDVKM. This CDR3 comprises 15 residues. V shed 4 bases, J shed 4 bases, and the junction held 4 bases outside the gene matches. This chain's CDR3 is CASSSRTSGSYEQYF. The CDR3 DNA reads as TGTGCCAGCAGTTCTCGGACTAGCGGGAGTTACGAGCAGTACTTC. Full variable domain (outside the CDR3, taken from reference TRBV28 and TRBJ2-7): DVKVTQSSRYLVKRTGEKVFLECVQDMDHENMFWYRQDPGLGLRLIYFSYDVKMKEKGDIPEGYSVSREKKERFSLILESASTNQTSMYLCASSSRTSGSYEQYFGPGTRLTVT.

This CDR3 reads CASSEVPAGGGNEQFF. The CDR3 DNA reads as TGTGCCAGCAGTGAGGTTCCAGCGGGAGGAGGCAATGAGCAGTTCTTC. The chain joins TRBV2 to TRBJ2-1; 9 bases align to TRBD2. Germline V gene sequence: CDR1 SNHLY, CDR2 FYNNEI. J gave up 6 bases and V 3 bases, and 9 bases lay outside the gene matches. The CDR3 runs 16 residues.

CDR3 region: CSVSGLAAGVKIPSTDTQYF. The CDR3 coding sequence is TGCAGCGTTTCGGGCCTGGCAGCGGGAGTTAAGATCCCGTCCACAGATACGCAGTATTTT. This chain uses TRBV29-1 with TRBJ2-3; the match to TRBD2 covers 8 bases. The CDR3 runs to 20 residues. Germline lookup yields CDR1 SQVTM and CDR2 ANQGSEA. V shed 5 bases, J shed 2 bases, and the junction held 24 bases outside the gene matches.

The chain recombines TRBV28 with TRBJ1-5, with D perhaps TRBD1 (6 bases). The CDR3 is 15 amino acids. The V gene lost 4 bases and the J gene lost 0 bases, with 10 bases spanning the gap. The germline CDR1 and CDR2 sequences are MDHEN and SYDVKM. CDR3 loop: CASSYNRASNQPQHF. The CDR3 region has the DNA TGTGCCAGCAGTTACAACAGGGCTAGCAATCAGCCCCAGCATTTT.

This clone was counted only a few times. V and J are TRBV18 and TRBJ2-7; D remains unclear. Germline assignment: CDR1 KGHSH and CDR2 LQKENI. Deletions cut 1 base from V and 3 bases from J, with 16 bases between. The CDR3 has 16 amino acids. CDR3 region: CASSPLEVPTNYEQYF. CDR3 coding DNA: TGTGCCAGCTCACCACTCGAGGTCCCAACCAACTACGAGCAGTACTTC.

This chain connects TRBV27 to TRBJ2-7; TRBD1 agrees at 10 bases. This CDR3 spans 14 amino acids. J was trimmed by 3 bases and V by 4 bases; bases with no gene match: 3. The V gene's germline CDR1 is MNHEY and CDR2 SMNVEV (reference sequence). In DNA form, the CDR3 reads TGTGCCAGCAGTTCCCGGGACAGGGGCTACGAGCAGTACTTC. It codes for CASSSRDRGYEQYF.

The chain combines TRBV30 with TRBJ1-1; a weak D match, TRBD1 (5 bases). Germline assignment: CDR1 GTSNPN and CDR2 SVGIG (reference sequence). Trimming stripped 4 bases from V and 2 bases from J, with 17 bases between. The CDR3 is 15 amino acids. The CDR3 bases are TGTGCCTGGAACCCCGGCCAGGGTCGAAACACTGAAGCTTTCTTT. The encoded protein is CAWNPGQGRNTEAFF.

This clone was counted a few times. Here the CDR3 DNA reads TGTGCCAGCACCAAAGGGGGAATGCAGACCCAGTACTTC. Amino acid sequence: CASTKGGMQTQYF. The chain uses TRBV6-5 and TRBJ2-5, with D possibly being TRBD1 (6 bases). V lost 7 bases, J lost 6 bases, and 15 bases lay in between. The germline V gene encodes CDR1 MNHEY and CDR2 SVGAGI. The CDR3 covers 13 residues.

The chain joins TRBV6-4 to TRBJ2-3, with D possibly being TRBD1 (6 bases). The CDR3 contains 13 residues. Germline CDR1 and CDR2: MRHNA and SNTAGT. V was pared by 4 bases and J by 2 bases, with 7 bases between. CDR3 sequence: CASSVGATDTQYF. The CDR3 coding sequence is TGTGCCAGCAGTGTGGGGGCCACAGATACGCAGTATTTT.

The J gene is TRBJ2-3, the V gene TRBV14; no clear D gene. V was clipped by 6 bases and J by 7 bases, with 11 bases between them. The CDR3 has 12 amino acids. Looked up from germline, CDR1 is SGHDN and CDR2 is FVKESK. CDR3 DNA: TGTGCCAGCAGTCCGCGCGGATATACGCAGTATTTT. Translation: CASSPRGYTQYF.

The chain carries TRBV5-1 and TRBJ1-1; a possible D gene is TRBD1 (5 bases). V lost 3 bases and J lost 11, with 11 bases in between. The CDR3 runs 11 residues. Germline V gene lookup returns CDR1 SGHRS and CDR2 YFSETQ. The CDR3 reads CASSSRQWAFF. The CDR3 DNA reads TGCGCCAGCAGCTCGCGACAGTGGGCTTTCTTT.